Listed below are T cell receptor beta chains from one sample, sequenced in a study of OX40 agonist ivuxolimab in advanced cancers. Here immunoSEQ multiplex PCR was the method, and the copy in TCRdb shows in-frame clones only, minus some. Of 35,000 to 45,000 clones listed, approximately 86% were seen once; the top ten hold 2.4%. This material consisted of CD4+ or CD8+ T cells sorted from blood, taken in a trial of the OX40 agonist ivuxolimab. The receptors originated from an adult with an advanced solid tumor such as melanoma, head and neck, liver or kidney cancer. The CDR3 runs from the conserved cysteine through the conserved F or W. A D gene is named only where the DNA matches it firmly.

CDR3 | V | D
CASSPRETDTIYF | TRBV18 | NA
CASSVTGQETQYF | TRBV9 | NA
CASSQGSRRNNEQFF | TRBV14 | NA
CASSLRSAETEAFF | TRBV5-1 | NA
CASSIRPNTGELFF | TRBV19 | NA
CSVEISGEANYGYTF | TRBV29-1 | NA
CASSPVPSGGSETQYF | TRBV18 | TRBD2
CASSPSGRSGVRGTDTQYF | TRBV5-8 | TRBD2
CASSGSGGITDTQYF | TRBV9 | TRBD2
CASSDRSGRTDTQYF | TRBV5-5 | NA
CASSSPGAGSSSYNEQFF | TRBV7-2 | NA
CASGAQGNEKLFF | TRBV6-1 | NA
CASSPRPGEGSPLHF | TRBV5-1 | NA
CASSWDRAHGSPLHF | TRBV7-2 | TRBD1
CASRLLFRETPLDF | TRBV6-1 | NA
CASSLGQGRVETQYF | TRBV11-2 | TRBD1
CASSQERGQTTEAFF | TRBV4-3 | NA
CASSLGGFNGGETQYF | TRBV5-1 | NA
CASSLGVRRSTNTGELFF | TRBV5-1 | NA
CASRPGQGNYGYTF | TRBV19 | TRBD1
CATSGVVGTDTQYF | TRBV10-3 | NA
CASRSPASTDTQYF | TRBV6-6 | NA
CASSEELGQGHAEQYF | TRBV4-3 | TRBD1
CASTDRGPFYGYTF | TRBV2 | TRBD1
CASRHRTYNEQFF | TRBV6-5 | NA
CASKDGGSNYGYTF | TRBV19 | NA
CASSYSDRDYGYTF | TRBV6-6 | TRBD1
CASSLGTEFRSPLHF | TRBV5-1 | NA
CASSLAGVGAKNIQYF | TRBV7-9 | NA